The 17 T cell receptor beta chains below come from one sample, sequenced in a study of breast tumors, draining lymph nodes, adjacent tissues. TCRdb redid the calling of the multiplex PCR reads with MiXCR, one entry per CDR3 protein. Of 150,000 to 200,000 distinct CDR3 sequences in the sample, roughly 29% are singletons; the top ten hold about 4.5%. Breast cancer patients provided tissue from their axillary draining lymph nodes. Material for sequencing was axillary lymph node tissue. The receptors were sampled from a female donor with breast cancer. Some clones in this sample may be carry-over from other donors' samples.

The table lists this clonotype with many counts. The chain uses TRBV2 and TRBJ1-5; perhaps TRBD1 as D (5 bases). The CDR3 runs to 15 residues. Looked up from germline, CDR1 is SNHLY and CDR2 is FYNNEI. V lost 4 bases and J 5 bases, leaving 15 bases between the germline ends. CDR3 sequence: CASSGVQGEYQPQHF. The CDR3 nucleotides are TGTGCCAGCAGTGGAGTTCAGGGTGAATATCAGCCCCAGCATTTT.

This clonotype has at least ten counts. This chain uses TRBV20-1 with TRBJ2-7; TRBD2 matches at 9 bases. This CDR3 spans 14 amino acids. CDR1 DFQATT and CDR2 SNEGSKA come from the germline V gene (reference sequence). The V and J ends lost 3 bases and 3 bases, in that order; junction bases with no gene match: 6. The CDR3 DNA is TGCAGTGCTAGGGGAATAGCGGGAGACTACGAGCAGTACTTC. Translation gives CSARGIAGDYEQYF.

In this sample, this clonotype turned up many times. The chain has TRBV18 and TRBJ1-5, with 8 bases fitting TRBD1. The germline gives CDR1 KGHSH, CDR2 LQKENI. With 2 bases clipped from V and 5 bases from J, the junction kept 2 bases outside the gene matches. This CDR3 has 14 residues. The CDR3 loop is CASSPTGGYQPQHF. In nucleotides, the CDR3 is TGTGCCAGCTCACCAACAGGGGGTTATCAGCCCCAGCATTTT.

The sample holds a few counts of this clonotype. The chain combines TRBV29-1 with TRBJ1-1, with D perhaps TRBD1 (6 bases). Germline values: CDR1 SQVTM, CDR2 ANQGSEA. Trimming took off 7 bases at V and 5 bases at J, with 17 bases between the two ends. CDR3 length equals 13 residues. Written as DNA, the CDR3 is TGCAGCGCCCGAAAGGGGGGAAGGACTGAAGCTTTCTTT. This gives the protein CSARKGGRTEAFF.

This clonotype was detected ten times or more. The V and J genes are TRBV5-5 and TRBJ2-7; D could derive from TRBD1 or TRBD2 (5 bases each). The CDR3 runs 16 residues. Trimming cost V 1 base and J 0 bases, with 14 bases left between them. Germline lookup yields CDR1 SGHKS and CDR2 YYEKEE (reference sequence). For the CDR3, the DNA is TGTGCCAGCAGCTTGTTGGGACCGACCTCCTCCTACGAGCAGTACTTC. It specifies CASSLLGPTSSYEQYF.

This clonotype appeared many times. The CDR3 coding sequence is TGTGCCAGCAGAGGGAACTACTTGAGCTCTGGAAACACCATATATTTT. Translated, it gives CASRGNYLSSGNTIYF. The rearrangement uses TRBV6-1 and TRBJ1-3; D is uncertain. The CDR3 loop spans 16 amino acids. Looked up from germline, CDR1 is MNHNS and CDR2 is SASEGT. The V and J ends lost 6 bases and 0 bases respectively, with 15 bases between them.

This chain links TRBV29-1 with TRBJ2-2, with TRBD1 matching 9 bases. This CDR3 comprises 13 residues. Germline values: CDR1 SQVTM, CDR2 ANQGSEA. V shed 7 bases, J shed 5 bases, and the junction held 5 bases outside the gene matches. The CDR3 is CSAGTGWTGELFF. DNA for the CDR3: TGCAGCGCCGGGACAGGGTGGACCGGGGAGCTGTTTTTT.

This clonotype came up many times. The J gene is TRBJ2-1, the V gene TRBV20-1, with 12 positions matching TRBD2. Trimming cost V 8 bases and J 4 bases; bases outside gene matches: 9. CDR1 DFQATT and CDR2 SNEGSKA come from the germline V gene (reference sequence). The CDR3 extends over 15 amino acids. The DNA of the CDR3 is TGCAGTTCTATCGGACTAGCGGGACGTTACAATGAGCAGTTCTTC. Its protein is CSSIGLAGRYNEQFF.

The sample holds many counts of this clonotype. The chain carries TRBV10-2 and TRBJ2-1; D not resolved. This CDR3 contains 14 residues. Looked up from germline, CDR1 is WSHSY and CDR2 is SAAADI. Trimming cost V 2 bases and J 5 bases, with 10 bases left between them. CDR3: CASSEPDVNNEQFF. For the CDR3, the DNA is TGCGCCAGCAGTGAGCCGGACGTTAACAATGAGCAGTTCTTC.

As regards this clonotype: Being one base from a much bigger clone, this may be a read error. The V and J genes are TRBV7-9 and TRBJ1-2; D not resolved. The CDR3 extends over 15 amino acids. CDR1 is SEHNR, CDR2 FQNEAQ, per germline (reference sequence). CDR3 sequence reads: CASSLVPMDVYGYPF. The CDR3 nucleotides are TGTGCCAGCAGCTTAGTCCCGATGGACGTCTATGGCTACCCCTTC.

The sample holds many counts of this clonotype. In nucleotides, the CDR3 is TGCAGTGCTAGGGAGCACGGGCCTAATGAAAAACTGTTTTTT. Translated: CSAREHGPNEKLFF. The J gene is TRBJ1-4, the V gene TRBV20-1; D not certain. This CDR3 spans 14 amino acids. V lost 3 bases and J 3 bases, leaving 11 bases between the germline ends. Germline V CDR1 and CDR2: DFQATT, SNEGSKA (reference sequence).

This clonotype has a count of ten or more. The rearrangement joins TRBV5-1 to TRBJ2-3; TRBD2 agrees at 13 bases. The germline gives CDR1 SGHRS, CDR2 YFSETQ. After removal of 5 bases from V and 0 bases from J, the junction contained 3 bases not matched to a gene. The length of the CDR3 is 16 residues. The CDR3 nucleotides read TGCGCCAGCAGTTTGACTAGCGGGGGGAGCACAGATACGCAGTATTTT. It encodes CASSLTSGGSTDTQYF.

This clonotype was counted at least ten times. The V gene is TRBV5-6, the J gene TRBJ2-3; D might be TRBD1 or TRBD2, each matching 5 bases. V was shortened by 6 bases and J by 6 bases, with 14 bases between the two germline ends. The CDR3 sequence is 13 residues long. From germline, CDR1 is SGHDT and CDR2 YYEEEE. The CDR3 region has the DNA TGTGCCAGCACCCCCCGGGGCGGCGATACGCAGTATTTT. Encoded protein: CASTPRGGDTQYF.

This clonotype appeared many times. This sequence may be a read error, since a much larger clone differs from it by one base. The CDR3 DNA reads TGTGCCAGCAGTCCTAGTCTCAGGGGGCCTGAGCAGTACTTC. Translated, it gives CASSPSLRGPEQYF. The chain carries TRBV6-2 or TRBV6-3 and TRBJ2-7; 8 nucleotides agree with TRBD1. The CDR3 contains 14 residues. CDR1 is MNHEY, CDR2 SVGEGT, per germline. V shed 5 bases, J shed 7 bases, and the junction held 10 bases outside the gene matches.

In its sample, this clonotype was seen many times. CDR3 residues: CASSRQGAASGANVLTF. CDR3 in DNA: TGTGCCAGCAGTAGACAGGGGGCGGCCTCTGGGGCCAACGTCCTGACTTTC. The rearrangement joins TRBV6-2 or TRBV6-3 to TRBJ2-6, with 10 positions matching TRBD1. Trimming took 5 bases from V and 0 from J; bases not matched to a gene: 4. Germline lookup yields CDR1 MNHEY and CDR2 SVGEGT. There are 17 residues in the CDR3.

This clonotype came up many times. The chain uses TRBV9 and TRBJ2-6; 10 nucleotides agree with TRBD1. CDR3 length: 19 residues. Trimming removed 0 bases from V and 3 bases from J; junction bases left unmatched: 9. The germline V gene encodes CDR1 SGDLS and CDR2 YYNGEE. CDR3: CASSVAAGTGAFGANVLTF. CDR3 DNA: TGTGCCAGCAGCGTAGCAGCCGGGACAGGGGCCTTTGGGGCCAACGTCCTGACTTTC.

This clonotype was counted at least ten times. This chain joins TRBV12-3 or TRBV12-4 and TRBJ2-2, with D unresolved. Trimming shortened V by 6 bases and J by 5 bases, and 13 bases separated the two germline ends. The CDR3 extends over 14 amino acids. The chain's CDR3 is CASRSTSFTGELFF. The CDR3 DNA reads TGTGCCAGCAGGTCGACATCATTTACCGGGGAGCTGTTTTTT.